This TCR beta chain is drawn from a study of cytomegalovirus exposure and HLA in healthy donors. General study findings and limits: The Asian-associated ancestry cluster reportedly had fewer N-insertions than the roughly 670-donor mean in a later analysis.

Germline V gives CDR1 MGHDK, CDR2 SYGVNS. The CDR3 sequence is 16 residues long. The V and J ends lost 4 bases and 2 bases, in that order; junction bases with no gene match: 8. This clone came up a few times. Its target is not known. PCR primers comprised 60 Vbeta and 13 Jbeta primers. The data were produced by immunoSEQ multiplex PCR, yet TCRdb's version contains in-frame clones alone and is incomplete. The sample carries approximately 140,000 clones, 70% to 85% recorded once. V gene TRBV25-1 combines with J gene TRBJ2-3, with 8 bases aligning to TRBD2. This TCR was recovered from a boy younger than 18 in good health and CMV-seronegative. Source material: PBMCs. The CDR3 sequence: CASSVSLLAATDTQYF. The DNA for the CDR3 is TGTGCCAGCAGTGTCTCCCTACTAGCGGCCACAGATACGCAGTATTTT.